The sequence of this TCR beta chain was determined in a study of technical replicates of blood from a handful of donors. Per the germline V gene, CDR1 is ENHRY and CDR2 is SYGVKD. The CDR3 covers 14 residues. Trimming cost V 4 bases and J 6 bases, with 13 bases left between them. The data were produced by immunoSEQ multiplex PCR, yet TCRdb's version contains in-frame clones alone and is incomplete. The table records over 50,000 clones, about 86% of them present only once. This clone has just a few counts. V usage is TRBV10-3 and J usage is TRBJ1-3; possible D gene TRBD1, 5 bases. The TCR originated in a human donor in good health. Some clones in this sample may be carry-over from other donors' samples. Material: PBMCs. CDR3 region: CAISGGQGTNTIYF. CDR3 coding DNA: TGTGCCATCAGTGGTGGCCAGGGAACAAACACCATATATTTT.